This T cell receptor beta chain was recovered during a study of spatial heterogeneity in lung cancer. About the study: The donors comprised about 69 untreated early-stage non-small cell lung cancer patients. On average, each unique TCR and UMI combination appeared more than ten times in raw reads. Sequenced follow-up PBMC samples came a median of roughly 2 years after resection, where available.

Germline assignment: CDR1 ENHRY and CDR2 SYGVKD. V gave up 9 bases and J gave up 7 bases; unmatched junction bases: 17. The CDR3 runs 15 residues. This clonotype was detected ten times or more. From the 5' RACE reads, TCRdb called clonotypes with MiXCR, one entry per CDR3 protein. The sample holds about 52,000 distinct CDR3 sequences, 7.4% seen once. The sample's time point: blood at routine non-recurrence follow-up after resection. The input material, whole RNA from tumor, nontumor lung or frozen PBMC, was sequenced unsorted. This chain joins TRBV10-3 and TRBJ2-7, with 8 nucleotides matching TRBD1. This clonotype originated in a female donor with early-stage non-small cell lung cancer. Here the sequenced sample was PBMCs, taken at follow-up. DNA for the CDR3: TGTGCCATGGGGAAGACCGGAGGACAGGGAATGGAGCAGTACTTC. Its protein is CAMGKTGGQGMEQYF.